This T cell receptor beta chain was captured by sequencing in a study of blood T cells in healthy people across ages. Across the study: In model experiments, template switching was able to capture about one barcoded beta molecule for every two T cells that were present.

The CDR3 is made up of 14 amino acids. With V trimmed by 3 bases and J by 4 bases, 6 bases remained unmatched. For the second PCR, which ran for roughly 7 to 11 cycles, a sample-barcoded 5' primer and a J-beta primer mix were used. A single record per CDR3 protein comes from TCRdb applying MiXCR to the 5' RACE reads. The sample holds over 1,200,000 distinct CDR3 sequences; around 59% are singletons and the top ten take over 5.5%. General study findings and limits: Observed TCR beta diversity per million T cells went down as age went up. This fall followed a roughly linear course with age. Naive and antigen-experienced cells were not separated, limiting conclusive comparison.

Comments on this clonotype: Its antigen remains unidentified.

Sequenced input: blood. V and J are TRBV12-3 or TRBV12-4 and TRBJ2-7; 7 positions agree with TRBD2. The sequence came from a man between 18 and 29 years old in good health. This CDR3 is CASSFDIGGYEQYF. The CDR3 region has the DNA TGTGCCAGCAGTTTTGACATCGGGGGGTACGAGCAGTACTTC.